Listed below are T cell receptor beta chains from one sample, sequenced in a study of blood T cell repertoires in COVID-19. Sequenced by immunoSEQ multiplex PCR; TCRdb stores in-frame clones only, minus some. This sample yields around 340,000 clones, of which around nine tenths are seen a single time; roughly 3.9% belongs to the top ten. Source material: peripheral blood. These receptors were taken from an older woman with COVID-19, enrolled during active disease. CDR3s include the opening cysteine and the closing phenylalanine or tryptophan. The D gene is left open where the match is weak. Size values are once, few and many counts, or a class for expanded clones, and some rows have none.

d_gene: TRBD2
v_gene: TRBV19
abundance: .
j_gene: TRBJ2-5
CDR3aa: CASSISPGLATETQYF
CDR3nt: TGTGCCAGTAGTATATCCCCGGGACTAGCAACAGAGACCCAGTACTTC

d_gene: .
v_gene: TRBV5-1
abundance: .
j_gene: TRBJ1-1
CDR3aa: CASSLDRNMNTEAFF
CDR3nt: TGCGCCAGCAGCCTGGACAGAAACATGAACACTGAAGCTTTCTTT

d_gene: TRBD1
v_gene: TRBV29-1
abundance: .
j_gene: TRBJ1-2
CDR3aa: CSVGTGGNYGYTF
CDR3nt: TGCAGCGTTGGTACAGGGGGGAACTATGGCTACACCTTC

d_gene: .
v_gene: TRBV28
abundance: .
j_gene: TRBJ1-2
CDR3aa: CASSLWQINFYGYTF
CDR3nt: TGTGCCAGCAGTTTGTGGCAGATCAATTTCTATGGCTACACCTTC

d_gene: .
v_gene: TRBV19
abundance: .
j_gene: TRBJ2-3
CDR3aa: CASRDFMDTQYF
CDR3nt: TGTGCCAGTCGGGACTTCATGGATACGCAGTATTTT

d_gene: .
v_gene: TRBV6-6
abundance: once
j_gene: TRBJ2-7
CDR3aa: CASFPGGLHSYEQYF
CDR3nt: TGTGCCAGCTTCCCCGGGGGACTGCACTCCTACGAGCAGTACTTC

d_gene: .
v_gene: TRBV10-3
abundance: .
j_gene: TRBJ2-1
CDR3aa: CAISTGGEGNEQFF
CDR3nt: TGTGCCATCAGTACAGGGGGGGAAGGCAATGAGCAGTTCTTC

d_gene: .
v_gene: TRBV2
abundance: .
j_gene: TRBJ1-6
CDR3aa: CASGSQDNSPLHF
CDR3nt: TGTGCCAGCGGAAGTCAGGATAATTCACCCCTCCACTTT

d_gene: TRBD2
v_gene: TRBV5-6
abundance: .
j_gene: TRBJ2-1
CDR3aa: CASRTIGVDGRDEQFF
CDR3nt: TGTGCCAGCAGAACAATCGGGGTAGATGGGAGGGATGAGCAGTTCTTC

d_gene: .
v_gene: TRBV6-1
abundance: .
j_gene: TRBJ1-2
CDR3aa: CASSEVKGIGGYTF
CDR3nt: TGTGCCAGCAGTGAAGTCAAGGGGATTGGTGGCTACACCTTC

d_gene: TRBD2
v_gene: TRBV5-5
abundance: .
j_gene: TRBJ2-2
CDR3aa: CASSLGGLAVNTGELFF
CDR3nt: TGTGCCAGCAGCTTGGGGGGACTAGCGGTGAACACCGGGGAGCTGTTTTTT

d_gene: TRBD2
v_gene: TRBV5-1
abundance: .
j_gene: TRBJ2-3
CDR3aa: CASSFKRGITDTQYF
CDR3nt: TGCGCCAGCAGCTTTAAGCGGGGGATCACAGATACGCAGTATTTT

d_gene: .
v_gene: TRBV3-1/TRBV3-2
abundance: .
j_gene: TRBJ1-2
CDR3aa: CASSLRPVEGGYTF
CDR3nt: TGTGCCAGCAGCCTACGGCCAGTTGAGGGTGGCTACACCTTC

d_gene: .
v_gene: TRBV19
abundance: .
j_gene: TRBJ2-5
CDR3aa: CASSTVGGSETQYF
CDR3nt: TGTGCCAGTAGTACTGTGGGGGGATCGGAGACCCAGTACTTC

d_gene: .
v_gene: TRBV20-1
abundance: .
j_gene: TRBJ1-2
CDR3aa: CSARRGDGYTF
CDR3nt: TGCAGTGCTAGACGCGGGGATGGCTACACCTTC

d_gene: TRBD1
v_gene: TRBV19
abundance: .
j_gene: TRBJ1-1
CDR3aa: CASSRQGSTEAFF
CDR3nt: TGTGCCAGTAGCCGACAGGGTAGCACTGAAGCTTTCTTT

d_gene: TRBD1
v_gene: TRBV30
abundance: .
j_gene: TRBJ1-1
CDR3aa: CAWSTDRGNTEAFF
CDR3nt: TGTGCCTGGAGTACTGACAGGGGGAACACTGAAGCTTTCTTT

d_gene: TRBD1
v_gene: TRBV6-5
abundance: .
j_gene: TRBJ2-3
CDR3aa: CASRRQGFTDTQYF
CDR3nt: TGTGCCAGCAGGAGACAGGGGTTTACAGATACGCAGTATTTT

d_gene: .
v_gene: TRBV28
abundance: .
j_gene: TRBJ1-1
CDR3aa: CASRPPRGMNTEAFF
CDR3nt: TGTGCCAGCAGGCCTCCGCGGGGGATGAACACTGAAGCTTTCTTT

d_gene: .
v_gene: TRBV2
abundance: once
j_gene: TRBJ1-4
CDR3aa: CASMAGGKKLFF
CDR3nt: TGTGCCAGCATGGCGGGGGGGAAAAAACTGTTTTTT

d_gene: TRBD2
v_gene: TRBV5-4
abundance: .
j_gene: TRBJ2-1
CDR3aa: CASTLSGGQYNEQFF
CDR3nt: TGTGCCAGCACCCTTAGCGGGGGTCAATACAATGAGCAGTTCTTC

d_gene: .
v_gene: TRBV27
abundance: .
j_gene: TRBJ1-3
CDR3aa: CASSLHATTASGNTIYF
CDR3nt: TGTGCCAGCAGTTTACACGCAACCACAGCCTCTGGAAACACCATATATTTT

d_gene: TRBD1
v_gene: TRBV2
abundance: .
j_gene: TRBJ1-6
CDR3aa: CASSEGGQGGNSPLHF
CDR3nt: TGTGCCAGCAGTGAAGGGGGACAGGGCGGGAATTCACCCCTCCACTTT

d_gene: TRBD1
v_gene: TRBV29-1
abundance: .
j_gene: TRBJ1-1
CDR3aa: CSVGRGTENTEAFF
CDR3nt: TGCAGCGTCGGGCGAGGGACAGAAAACACTGAAGCTTTCTTT

d_gene: TRBD1
v_gene: TRBV27
abundance: .
j_gene: TRBJ2-7
CDR3aa: CASSLTDRAHEQYF
CDR3nt: TGTGCCAGCAGTTTAACGGACAGGGCCCACGAGCAGTACTTC

d_gene: .
v_gene: TRBV10-2
abundance: .
j_gene: TRBJ2-3
CDR3aa: CASRAGTTSDTQYF
CDR3nt: TGCGCCAGCAGGGCCGGGACAACTTCAGATACGCAGTATTTT

d_gene: TRBD2
v_gene: TRBV5-4
abundance: .
j_gene: TRBJ2-7
CDR3aa: CASSPLGGGDYKQYF
CDR3nt: TGTGCCAGCAGCCCTCTGGGTGGGGGGGACTACAAGCAGTACTTC

d_gene: TRBD2
v_gene: TRBV7-7
abundance: once
j_gene: TRBJ2-3
CDR3aa: CASSLDGGGIDTQYF
CDR3nt: TGTGCCAGCAGCTTAGACGGCGGGGGTATAGATACGCAGTATTTT

d_gene: .
v_gene: TRBV7-2
abundance: .
j_gene: TRBJ2-5
CDR3aa: CASSSEGLYPVYF
CDR3nt: TGTGCCAGCAGCTCAGAAGGACTGTACCCAGTGTACTTC

d_gene: .
v_gene: TRBV6-5
abundance: .
j_gene: TRBJ1-2
CDR3aa: CASTPSGGGYGYTF
CDR3nt: TGTGCCAGCACCCCCAGTGGCGGTGGCTATGGCTACACCTTC

d_gene: .
v_gene: TRBV4-2
abundance: .
j_gene: TRBJ2-3
CDR3aa: CASSQAGARTDTQYF
CDR3nt: TGTGCCAGCAGCCAAGCAGGGGCTAGGACAGATACGCAGTATTTT

d_gene: .
v_gene: TRBV19
abundance: .
j_gene: TRBJ2-6
CDR3aa: CASTIGGSGANVLTF
CDR3nt: TGTGCCAGTACCATAGGGGGCTCTGGGGCCAACGTCCTGACTTTC

d_gene: TRBD1
v_gene: TRBV28
abundance: .
j_gene: TRBJ1-1
CDR3aa: CASIGQGVTEAFF
CDR3nt: TGTGCCAGCATCGGACAGGGCGTCACTGAAGCTTTCTTT

d_gene: .
v_gene: TRBV4-2
abundance: .
j_gene: TRBJ1-2
CDR3aa: CASSRPSGQPLGYGYTF
CDR3nt: TGTGCCAGCAGCCGGCCCTCCGGACAGCCTCTTGGCTATGGCTACACCTTC

d_gene: .
v_gene: TRBV5-6
abundance: .
j_gene: TRBJ1-4
CDR3aa: CASSLVLNEKLFF
CDR3nt: TGTGCCAGCAGCTTGGTTCTGAATGAAAAACTGTTTTTT